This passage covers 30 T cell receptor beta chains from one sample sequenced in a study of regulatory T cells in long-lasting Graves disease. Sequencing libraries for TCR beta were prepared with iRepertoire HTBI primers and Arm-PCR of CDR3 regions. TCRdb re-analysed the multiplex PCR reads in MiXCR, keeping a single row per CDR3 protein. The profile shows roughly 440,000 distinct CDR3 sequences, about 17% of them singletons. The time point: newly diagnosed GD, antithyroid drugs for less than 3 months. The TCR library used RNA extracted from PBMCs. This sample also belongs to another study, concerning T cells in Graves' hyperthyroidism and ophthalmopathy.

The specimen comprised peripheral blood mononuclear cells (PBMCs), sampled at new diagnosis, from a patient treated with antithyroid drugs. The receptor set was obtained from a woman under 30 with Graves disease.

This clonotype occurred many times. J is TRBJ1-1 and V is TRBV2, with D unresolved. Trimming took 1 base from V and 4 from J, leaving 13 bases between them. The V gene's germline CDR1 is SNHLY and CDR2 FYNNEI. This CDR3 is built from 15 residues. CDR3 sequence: CASSEGVWGGTEAFF. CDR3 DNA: TGTGCCAGCAGTGAAGGAGTTTGGGGAGGCACTGAAGCTTTCTTT.

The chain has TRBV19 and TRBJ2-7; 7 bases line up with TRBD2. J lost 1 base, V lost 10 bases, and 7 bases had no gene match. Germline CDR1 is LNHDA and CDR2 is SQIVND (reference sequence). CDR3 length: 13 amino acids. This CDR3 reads CATSSGFSYEQYF. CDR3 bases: TGTGCCACCTCTAGCGGCTTTTCCTACGAGCAGTACTTC.

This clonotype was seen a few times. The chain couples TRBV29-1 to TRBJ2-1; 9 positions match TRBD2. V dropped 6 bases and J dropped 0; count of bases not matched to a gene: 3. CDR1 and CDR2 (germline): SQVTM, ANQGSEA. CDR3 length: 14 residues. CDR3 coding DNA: TGCAGCGTCCGTAGCGGGAGCTCCTACAATGAGCAGTTCTTC. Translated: CSVRSGSSYNEQFF.

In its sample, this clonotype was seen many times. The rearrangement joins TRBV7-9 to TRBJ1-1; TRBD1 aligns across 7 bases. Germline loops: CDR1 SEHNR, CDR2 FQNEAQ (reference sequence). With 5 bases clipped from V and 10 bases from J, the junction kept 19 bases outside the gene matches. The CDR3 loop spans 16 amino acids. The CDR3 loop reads CASSPPGTDLRGGAFF. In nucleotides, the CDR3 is TGTGCCAGCAGCCCACCCGGGACAGACCTTCGCGGGGGAGCTTTCTTT. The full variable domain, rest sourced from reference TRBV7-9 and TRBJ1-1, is DTGVSQNPRHKITKRGQNVTFRCDPISEHNRLYWYRQTLGQGPEFLTYFQNEAQLEKSRLLSDRFSAERPKGSFSTLEIQRTEQGDSAMYLCASSPPGTDLRGGAFFGQGTRLTVV.

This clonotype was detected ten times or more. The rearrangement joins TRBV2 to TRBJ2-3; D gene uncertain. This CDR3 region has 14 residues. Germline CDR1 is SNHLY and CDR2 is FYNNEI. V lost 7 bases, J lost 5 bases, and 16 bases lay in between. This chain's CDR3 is CASKGQGLGDTQYF. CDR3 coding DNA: TGTGCCAGCAAGGGCCAAGGGCTTGGAGATACGCAGTATTTT.

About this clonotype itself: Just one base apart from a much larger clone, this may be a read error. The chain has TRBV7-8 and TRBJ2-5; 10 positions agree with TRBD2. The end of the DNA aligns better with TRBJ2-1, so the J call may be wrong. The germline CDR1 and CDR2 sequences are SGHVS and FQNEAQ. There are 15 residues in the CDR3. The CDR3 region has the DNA TGTGCCAGCACCCAACTAGCGGGGCTCGACGATGAGCAGTTCTTC. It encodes CASTQLAGLDDEQFF.

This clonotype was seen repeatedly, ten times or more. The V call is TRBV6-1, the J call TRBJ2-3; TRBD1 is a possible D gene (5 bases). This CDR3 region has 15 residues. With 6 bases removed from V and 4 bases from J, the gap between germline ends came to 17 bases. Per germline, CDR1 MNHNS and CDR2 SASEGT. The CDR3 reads CASRPTDNPPDTQYF. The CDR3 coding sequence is TGTGCCAGCAGACCGACAGACAACCCCCCAGATACGCAGTATTTT.

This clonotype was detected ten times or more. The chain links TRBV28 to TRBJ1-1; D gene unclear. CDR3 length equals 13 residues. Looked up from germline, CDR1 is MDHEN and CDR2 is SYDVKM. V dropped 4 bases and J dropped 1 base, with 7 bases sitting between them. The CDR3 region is CASSSSGNTEAFF. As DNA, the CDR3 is TGTGCCAGCAGTTCAAGTGGGAACACTGAAGCTTTCTTT.

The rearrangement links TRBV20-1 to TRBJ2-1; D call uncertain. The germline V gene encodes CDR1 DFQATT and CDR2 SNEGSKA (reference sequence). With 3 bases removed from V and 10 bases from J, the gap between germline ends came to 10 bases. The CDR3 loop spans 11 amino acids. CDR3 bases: TGCAGTGCTAGGGTTTTCTTGGAGCAGTTCTTC. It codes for CSARVFLEQFF.

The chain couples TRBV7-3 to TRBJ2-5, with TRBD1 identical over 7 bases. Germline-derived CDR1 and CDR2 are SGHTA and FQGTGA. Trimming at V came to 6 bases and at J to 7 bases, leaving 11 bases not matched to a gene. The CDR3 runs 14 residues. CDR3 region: CASSPGTAPGTQYF. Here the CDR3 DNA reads TGTGCCAGCAGTCCGGGGACAGCTCCGGGGACCCAGTACTTC.

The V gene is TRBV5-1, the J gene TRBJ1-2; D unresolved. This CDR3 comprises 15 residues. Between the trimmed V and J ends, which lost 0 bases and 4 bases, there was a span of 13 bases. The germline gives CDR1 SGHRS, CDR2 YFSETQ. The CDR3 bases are TGCGCCAGCAGCTTGGCCGGAGGGAAGCCCTATGGCTACACCTTC. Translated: CASSLAGGKPYGYTF. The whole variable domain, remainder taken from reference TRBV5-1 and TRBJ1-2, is KAGVTQTPRYLIKTRGQQVTLSCSPISGHRSVSWYQQTPGQGLQFLFEYFSETQRNKGNFPGRFSGRQFSNSRSEMNVSTLELGDSALYLCASSLAGGKPYGYTFGSGTRLTVV.

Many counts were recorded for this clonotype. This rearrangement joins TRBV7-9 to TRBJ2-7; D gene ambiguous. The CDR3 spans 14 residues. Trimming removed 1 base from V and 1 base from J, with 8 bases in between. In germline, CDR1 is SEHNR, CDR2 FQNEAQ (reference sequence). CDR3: CASSLVSQSYEQYF. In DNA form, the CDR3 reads TGTGCCAGCAGCTTAGTCAGCCAGTCCTACGAGCAGTACTTC.

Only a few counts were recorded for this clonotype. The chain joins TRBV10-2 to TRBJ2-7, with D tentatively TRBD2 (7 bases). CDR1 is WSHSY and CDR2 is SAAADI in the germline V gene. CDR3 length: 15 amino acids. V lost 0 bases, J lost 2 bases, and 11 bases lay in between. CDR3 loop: CASSESTGGPYEQYF. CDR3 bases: TGCGCCAGCAGTGAGTCGACCGGGGGGCCCTACGAGCAGTACTTC.

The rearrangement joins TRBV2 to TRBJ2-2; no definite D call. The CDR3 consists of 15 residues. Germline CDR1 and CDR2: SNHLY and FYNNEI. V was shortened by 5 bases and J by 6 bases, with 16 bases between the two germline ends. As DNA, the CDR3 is TGTGCCAGCAGTTACTCCCCCCGCGCGTCCGGGGAGCTGTTTTTT. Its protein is CASSYSPRASGELFF. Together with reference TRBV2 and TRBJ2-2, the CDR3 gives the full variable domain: EPEVTQTPSHQVTQMGQEVILRCVPISNHLYFYWYRQILGQKVEFLVSFYNNEISEKSEIFDDQFSVERPDGSNFTLKIRSTKLEDSAMYFCASSYSPRASGELFFGEGSRLTVL.

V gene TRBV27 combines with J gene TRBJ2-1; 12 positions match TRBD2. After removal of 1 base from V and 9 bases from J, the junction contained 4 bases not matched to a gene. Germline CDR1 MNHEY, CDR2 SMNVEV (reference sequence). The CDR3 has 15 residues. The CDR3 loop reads CASSLWTSGTGEQFF. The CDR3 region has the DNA TGTGCCAGCAGTTTATGGACTAGCGGGACCGGTGAGCAGTTCTTC.

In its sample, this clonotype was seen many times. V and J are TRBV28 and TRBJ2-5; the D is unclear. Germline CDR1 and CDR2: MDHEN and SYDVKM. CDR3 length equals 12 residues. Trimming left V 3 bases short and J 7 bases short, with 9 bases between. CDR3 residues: CASSFTGLTQYF. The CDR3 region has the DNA TGTGCCAGCAGTTTCACCGGTTTGACCCAGTACTTC.

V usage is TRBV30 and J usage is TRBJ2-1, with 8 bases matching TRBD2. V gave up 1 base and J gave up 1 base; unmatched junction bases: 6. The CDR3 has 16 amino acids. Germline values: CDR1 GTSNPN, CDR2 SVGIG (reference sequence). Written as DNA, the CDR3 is TGTGCCTGGAGTGGCCATATAGCGGGATCCTACAATGAGCAGTTCTTC. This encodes CAWSGHIAGSYNEQFF. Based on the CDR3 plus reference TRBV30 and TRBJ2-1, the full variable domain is SQTIHQWPATLVQPVGSPLSLECTVEGTSNPNLYWYRQAAGRGLQLLFYSVGIGQISSEVPQNLSASRPQDRQFILSSKKLLLSDSGFYLCAWSGHIAGSYNEQFFGPGTRLTVL.

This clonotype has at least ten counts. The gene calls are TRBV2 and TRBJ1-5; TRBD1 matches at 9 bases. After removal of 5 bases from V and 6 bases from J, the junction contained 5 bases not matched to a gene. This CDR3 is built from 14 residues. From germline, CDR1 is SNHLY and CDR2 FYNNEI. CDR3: CASSWDRAGQPQHF. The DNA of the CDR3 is TGTGCCAGCAGTTGGGACAGGGCGGGTCAGCCCCAGCATTTT.

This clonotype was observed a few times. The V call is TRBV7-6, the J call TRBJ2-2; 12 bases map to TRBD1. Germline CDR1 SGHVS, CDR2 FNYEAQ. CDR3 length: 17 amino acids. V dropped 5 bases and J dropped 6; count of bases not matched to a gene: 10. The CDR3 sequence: CASSRTPGQGAAGELFF. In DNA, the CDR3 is TGTGCCAGCAGCAGGACGCCGGGACAGGGGGCCGCCGGGGAGCTGTTTTTT.

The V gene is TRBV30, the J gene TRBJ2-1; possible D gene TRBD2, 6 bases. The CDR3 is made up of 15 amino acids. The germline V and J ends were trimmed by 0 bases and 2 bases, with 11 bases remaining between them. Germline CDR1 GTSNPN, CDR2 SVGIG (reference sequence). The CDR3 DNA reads TGTGCCTGGAGTGTAAGTAGCGGAGCCTACAATGAGCAGTTCTTC. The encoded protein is CAWSVSSGAYNEQFF.

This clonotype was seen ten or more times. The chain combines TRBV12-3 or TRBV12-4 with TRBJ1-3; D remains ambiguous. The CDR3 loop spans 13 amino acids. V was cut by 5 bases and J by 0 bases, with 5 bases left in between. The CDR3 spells CASSRDSGNTIYF. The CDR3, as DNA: TGTGCCAGCAGTCGGGACTCTGGAAACACCATATATTTT.

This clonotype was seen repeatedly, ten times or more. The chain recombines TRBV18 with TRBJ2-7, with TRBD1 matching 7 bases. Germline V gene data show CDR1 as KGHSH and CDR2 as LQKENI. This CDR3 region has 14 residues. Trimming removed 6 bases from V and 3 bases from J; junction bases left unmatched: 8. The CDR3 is CASSAGTAVYEQYF. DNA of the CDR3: TGTGCCAGCTCTGCCGGGACAGCGGTCTACGAGCAGTACTTC.

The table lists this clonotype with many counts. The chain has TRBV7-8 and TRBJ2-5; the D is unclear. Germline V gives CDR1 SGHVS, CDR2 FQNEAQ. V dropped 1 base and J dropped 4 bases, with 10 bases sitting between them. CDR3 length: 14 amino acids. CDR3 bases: TGTGCCAGCAGCTTAGATACAGTAAGAGAGACCCAGTACTTC. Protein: CASSLDTVRETQYF.

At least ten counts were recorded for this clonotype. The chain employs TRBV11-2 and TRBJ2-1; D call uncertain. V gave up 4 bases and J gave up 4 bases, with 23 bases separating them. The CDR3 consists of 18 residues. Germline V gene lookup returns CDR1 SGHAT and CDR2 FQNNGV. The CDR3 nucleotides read TGTGCCAGCAGCTCCTCCGGAGCCCTCACCCAATTTTACAATGAGCAGTTCTTC. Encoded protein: CASSSSGALTQFYNEQFF.

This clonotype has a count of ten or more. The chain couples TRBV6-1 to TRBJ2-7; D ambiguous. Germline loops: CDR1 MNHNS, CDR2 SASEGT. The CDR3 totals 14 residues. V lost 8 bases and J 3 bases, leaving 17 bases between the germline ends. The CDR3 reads CASRNGVLVYEQYF. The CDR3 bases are TGTGCCAGCCGAAATGGGGTTCTGGTCTACGAGCAGTACTTC.

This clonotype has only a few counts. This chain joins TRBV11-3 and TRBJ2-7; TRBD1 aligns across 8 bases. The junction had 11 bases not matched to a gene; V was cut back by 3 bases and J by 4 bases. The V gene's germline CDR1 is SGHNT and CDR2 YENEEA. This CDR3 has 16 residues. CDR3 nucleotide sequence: TGTGCCAGCAGCTTCGAGGTGGCAGGGGGCGGTTACGAGCAGTACTTC. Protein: CASSFEVAGGGYEQYF.

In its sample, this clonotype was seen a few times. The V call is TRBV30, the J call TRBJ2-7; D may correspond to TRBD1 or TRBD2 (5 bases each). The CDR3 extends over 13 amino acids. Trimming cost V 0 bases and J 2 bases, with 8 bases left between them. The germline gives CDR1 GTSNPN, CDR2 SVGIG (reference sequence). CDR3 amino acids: CAWSVLGAYEQYF. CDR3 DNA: TGTGCCTGGAGTGTACTGGGGGCCTACGAGCAGTACTTC.

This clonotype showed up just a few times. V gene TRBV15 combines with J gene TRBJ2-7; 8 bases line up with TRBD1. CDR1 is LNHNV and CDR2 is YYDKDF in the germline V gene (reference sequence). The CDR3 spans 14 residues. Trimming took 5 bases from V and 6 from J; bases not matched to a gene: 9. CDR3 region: CATSAGQGAGEQYF. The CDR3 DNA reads TGTGCCACCAGCGCAGGTCAGGGGGCCGGCGAGCAGTACTTC.

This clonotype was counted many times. CDR3 nucleotides: TGTGCCTGGAGTGTACAGGGCTATCAGCCCCAGCATTTT. Translated: CAWSVQGYQPQHF. The chain carries TRBV30 and TRBJ1-5; D perhaps matches TRBD1 (6 bases). Germline CDR1 is GTSNPN and CDR2 is SVGIG (reference sequence). V shed 0 bases and J shed 5 bases, with 8 bases lying between them. The CDR3 has 13 residues.

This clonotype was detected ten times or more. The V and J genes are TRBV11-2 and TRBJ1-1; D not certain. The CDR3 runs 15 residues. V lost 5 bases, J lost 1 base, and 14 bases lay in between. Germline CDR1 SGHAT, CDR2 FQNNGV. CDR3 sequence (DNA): TGTGCCAGCAGCCCAAGACCCTCGTGGAACACTGAAGCTTTCTTT. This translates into CASSPRPSWNTEAFF.